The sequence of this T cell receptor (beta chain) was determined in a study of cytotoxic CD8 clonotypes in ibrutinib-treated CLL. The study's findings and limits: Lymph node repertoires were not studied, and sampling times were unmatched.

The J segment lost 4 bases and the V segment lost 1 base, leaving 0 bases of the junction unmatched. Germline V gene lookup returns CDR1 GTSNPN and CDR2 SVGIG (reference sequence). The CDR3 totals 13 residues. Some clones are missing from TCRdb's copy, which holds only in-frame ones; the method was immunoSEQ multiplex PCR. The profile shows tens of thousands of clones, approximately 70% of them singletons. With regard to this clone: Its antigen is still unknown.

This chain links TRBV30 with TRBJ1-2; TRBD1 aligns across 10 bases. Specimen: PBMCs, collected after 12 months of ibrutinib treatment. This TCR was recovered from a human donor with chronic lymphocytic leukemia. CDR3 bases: TGTGCCTGGAGTGGGGACAGGGGCTATGGCTACACCTTC. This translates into CAWSGDRGYGYTF.